This TCR beta chain was found in a study of T cell responses to AZD1222 COVID-19 vaccine. Study results and caveats: It was only after the peak T cell response that any repertoires were sampled. The sample set comprised mostly white British donors with more females, and clonal diversity was possibly underestimated.

Worth noting for this clone: What it binds is not known.

The junction had 11 bases not matched to a gene; V was cut back by 5 bases and J by 5 bases. The CDR3 spans 18 residues. CDR1 is SNHLY, CDR2 FYNNEI, per germline. The table came from immunoSEQ multiplex PCR; TCRdb's copy has only in-frame clones and leaves some out. The sample has about 86,000 clones, about 90% seen once. The TCR sequence derives from an adult who received the AZD1222 COVID-19 vaccine. The chain employs TRBV2 and TRBJ2-1; 14 nucleotides match TRBD2. Sequencing used peripheral blood, obtained 28 days after the second AZD1222 dose. CDR3 sequence reads: CASSLIGTSGSVNNEQFF. CDR3 DNA sequence: TGTGCCAGCAGTTTAATCGGGACTAGCGGGAGTGTGAACAATGAGCAGTTCTTC.